This paragraph covers one TCR beta chain sequence. Antigen specificity is unknown. This CDR3 has 15 residues. Germline-derived CDR1 and CDR2 are KGHSH and LQKENI. The V gene end was trimmed by 2 bases and the J gene end by 4 bases; junction bases not matched to a gene: 6. This specimen comes from a study of siplizumab effects on memory and regulatory T cells. Study-wide points: Naive T cells were seemingly more diverse than memory cells, and major contributions to the alloresponse seemed to be made by them. Proliferating siplizumab-culture Treg suppressive function went unconfirmed. In controls, 25% to 30% of mappable alloreactive CD4+ clones were Treg-derived on average, versus about 75% with siplizumab. Most proliferating CD4+ or CD8+ clones, roughly 80-95%, had no naive or memory assignment.

Profiled with immunoSEQ multiplex PCR; TCRdb holds only in-frame clones, not every one. The sample holds roughly 100,000 clones; around nine tenths are singletons and the top ten take approximately 1.2%. V gene TRBV18 combines with J gene TRBJ2-3; 7 nucleotides line up with TRBD1. This TCR was sampled from a human donor in good health. Sequencing was performed on CD4+ T cells sorted from blood. CDR3 sequence reads: CASSPSGQAADTQYF. CDR3 coding DNA: TGTGCCAGCTCACCATCTGGACAGGCGGCAGATACGCAGTATTTT.